The 28 T cell receptor beta chains below all came from one sample that was sequenced in a study of control samples from healthy donors and cancer patients. The protocol was immunoSEQ multiplex PCR, while the TCRdb copy is restricted to in-frame clones and leaves out a portion. This sample yields around 250,000 clones, of which over 75% are seen a single time; 10% to 15% belongs to the top ten. The specimen sequenced was PBMCs. The receptor source for this set is a woman aged 55-69 years with lung cancer.

J is TRBJ1-5 and V is TRBV6-1; perhaps TRBD1 as D (5 bases). V lost 0 bases to trimming and J lost 2 bases, with 14 bases between them. Germline loops: CDR1 MNHNS, CDR2 SASEGT. The CDR3 length is 17 residues. CDR3 bases: TGTGCCAGCAGTGAAGCGCTTCAGGGCTTGGGCAATCAGCCCCAGCATTTT. Its translation: CASSEALQGLGNQPQHF.

The J gene is TRBJ1-6, the V gene TRBV5-4; D is uncertain. V was shortened by 1 base and J by 14 bases, with 13 bases between the two germline ends. CDR1 SGHNT and CDR2 YYREEE come from the germline V gene (reference sequence). This CDR3 region has 13 residues. In nucleotides, the CDR3 is TGTGCCAGCAGCTTGTTTGAAGGGCTTTCCCTCCACTTT. Its protein is CASSLFEGLSLHF.

The rearrangement links TRBV9 to TRBJ1-2, with 11 bases identical to TRBD1. V trimming: 2 bases; J trimming: 3 bases; junction bases outside the gene matches: 3. The germline V gene encodes CDR1 SGDLS and CDR2 YYNGEE. CDR3 length: 15 amino acids. CDR3 amino acids: CASSVGTGGYYGYTF. The CDR3 DNA reads TGTGCCAGCAGCGTTGGGACAGGGGGTTACTATGGCTACACCTTC.

The chain carries TRBV29-1 and TRBJ1-2, with D uncertain. Germline V lookup: CDR1 SQVTM, CDR2 ANQGSEA. The CDR3 loop spans 12 amino acids. The ends were cut back, 5 bases at V and 6 bases at J, with 13 bases in the middle. CDR3 DNA sequence: TGCAGCGTTATGCAAGTATTCGATGGCTACACCTTC. It specifies CSVMQVFDGYTF.

The chain employs TRBV13 and TRBJ1-2; 7 positions agree with TRBD1. V shed 4 bases, J shed 2 bases, and the junction held 4 bases outside the gene matches. The CDR3 contains 14 residues. Looked up from germline, CDR1 is PRHDT and CDR2 is FYEKMQ (reference sequence). DNA for the CDR3: TGTGCCAGCAGCTGGACAGGCGAGAACTATGGCTACACCTTC. Translation: CASSWTGENYGYTF.

The chain recombines TRBV27 with TRBJ2-3; 7 bases agree with TRBD2. CDR1 MNHEY and CDR2 SMNVEV come from the germline V gene (reference sequence). CDR3 length: 13 amino acids. The V segment lost 8 bases and the J segment 1 base; nucleotides outside the gene matches: 3. CDR3 sequence reads: CASGAGRTDTQYF. In DNA, the CDR3 is TGTGCCAGCGGAGCGGGGCGCACAGATACGCAGTATTTT.

CDR3 residues: CASSQDLGTVSYEQYF. The CDR3 DNA reads TGTGCCAGCAGCCAAGATCTTGGGACAGTATCCTACGAGCAGTACTTC. The chain links TRBV4-2 to TRBJ2-7, with TRBD1 matching 7 bases. V lost 0 bases to trimming and J lost 1 base; unmatched junction nucleotides: 6. Germline V CDR1 and CDR2: LGHNA, YNFKEQ. The CDR3 runs 16 residues.

The chain has TRBV28 and TRBJ2-2, with D possibly being TRBD1 (5 bases). Germline assignment: CDR1 MDHEN and CDR2 SYDVKM. The CDR3 contains 15 residues. Trimming took 4 bases from V and 2 from J, leaving 11 bases between them. CDR3 region: CASSSGQGNTGELFF. The CDR3 DNA reads TGTGCCAGCAGTTCCGGCCAGGGAAACACCGGGGAGCTGTTTTTT.

The chain has TRBV3-1 (or the pseudogene TRBV3-2) and TRBJ2-3, with 12 bases fitting TRBD2. V lost 6 bases to trimming and J lost 4 bases; unmatched junction nucleotides: 2. The germline V gene has CDR1 LGHDT and CDR2 YNNKEL (reference sequence). This CDR3 comprises 14 residues. The CDR3 region is CASRASGGADTQYF. As DNA, the CDR3 is TGTGCCAGCAGGGCTAGCGGGGGGGCAGATACGCAGTATTTT.

The V gene is TRBV5-1, the J gene TRBJ1-6; 9 bases map to TRBD1. This CDR3 spans 15 amino acids. V was pared by 0 bases and J by 7 bases, with 2 bases of the junction left unmatched. Germline lookup yields CDR1 SGHRS and CDR2 YFSETQ. CDR3: CASSLAGTGNSPLHF. The CDR3 DNA follows: TGCGCCAGCAGCTTGGCCGGGACAGGGAATTCACCCCTCCACTTT.

CDR3 in DNA: TGTGCCAGCAGTCGACAGGCAGTCTATGGCTACACCTTC. It codes for CASSRQAVYGYTF. This chain joins TRBV6-5 and TRBJ1-2, with a possible D match to TRBD1 (6 bases). The V gene's germline CDR1 is MNHEY and CDR2 SVGAGI. The CDR3 runs 13 residues. Trimming stripped 5 bases from V and 4 bases from J, with 11 bases between.

This clone has just one count. V is TRBV28 and J is TRBJ1-2; the D is unclear. The CDR3 contains 14 residues. The germline V and J ends were trimmed by 2 bases and 1 base, with 8 bases remaining between them. From germline, CDR1 is MDHEN and CDR2 SYDVKM. The CDR3 DNA sequence: TGTGCCAGCAGTTTAAGGGTCAGTAACTATGGCTACACCTTC. Translating gives CASSLRVSNYGYTF.

The chain couples TRBV14 to TRBJ2-2; 10 bases match TRBD1. V shed 2 bases, J shed 5 bases, and the junction held 5 bases outside the gene matches. Germline loops: CDR1 SGHDN, CDR2 FVKESK. CDR3 length: 16 residues. CDR3 protein: CASSQIRDRGTGELFF. CDR3 bases: TGTGCCAGCAGCCAAATCCGGGACAGGGGAACCGGGGAGCTGTTTTTT.

Only one count was recorded for this clone. The chain recombines TRBV5-1 with TRBJ1-3, with D tentatively TRBD1 (5 bases). This CDR3 comprises 14 residues. Per the germline V gene, CDR1 is SGHRS and CDR2 is YFSETQ. The ends were cut back, 8 bases at V and 0 bases at J, with 12 bases in the middle. The CDR3 region is CASTQGISGNTIYF. The CDR3 bases are TGCGCCAGTACTCAGGGCATCTCTGGAAACACCATATATTTT.

The sample holds one count of this clone. This sequence joins TRBV6-6 and TRBJ2-7; 8 nucleotides agree with TRBD1. V trimming: 0 bases; J trimming: 4 bases; junction bases outside the gene matches: 2. Germline V CDR1 and CDR2: MNHNY, SVGAGI (reference sequence). This CDR3 has 14 residues. CDR3 protein: CASSYSGTGYEQYF. CDR3 coding DNA: TGTGCCAGCAGTTACTCGGGGACAGGATACGAGCAGTACTTC.

The chain carries TRBV7-3 and TRBJ2-1, with TRBD1 matching over 8 bases. Losses at the gene ends were 5 bases for V and 6 bases for J; bases not matched to a gene: 9. The CDR3 loop spans 15 amino acids. Germline CDR1 SGHTA, CDR2 FQGTGA. CDR3 sequence: CASSPTPTGVNEQFF. CDR3 coding DNA: TGTGCCAGCAGCCCTACGCCGACAGGGGTCAATGAGCAGTTCTTC.

The rearrangement links TRBV5-4 to TRBJ2-2; tentatively, D is TRBD1 (6 bases). The CDR3 runs to 14 residues. Trimming removed 0 bases from V and 7 bases from J, with 10 bases in between. CDR1 and CDR2 from the germline V gene are SGHNT and YYREEE (reference sequence). DNA for the CDR3: TGTGCCAGCAGCTTGGACAGGGTTCTCGGGGAGCTGTTTTTT. Protein sequence: CASSLDRVLGELFF.

The V call is TRBV5-1, the J call TRBJ2-3; D unclear. V dropped 0 bases and J dropped 2 bases, with 10 bases sitting between them. CDR1 and CDR2 (germline): SGHRS, YFSETQ. The CDR3 runs 15 residues. The CDR3 protein is CASSLVQTNTDTQYF. The CDR3 DNA sequence: TGCGCCAGCAGCTTGGTACAGACCAACACAGATACGCAGTATTTT.

This chain links TRBV2 with TRBJ1-4; D unresolved. CDR1 and CDR2 from the germline V gene are SNHLY and FYNNEI. There are 14 residues in the CDR3. V lost 1 base and J 7 bases, leaving 10 bases between the germline ends. The CDR3 sequence: CASSEVDLGEKLFF. CDR3 nucleotides: TGTGCCAGCAGTGAAGTGGACCTGGGTGAAAAACTGTTTTTT.

The CDR3 region has the DNA TGCGCCAGCAGTTCTGGGGTGGCGGGGGCCAACGTCCTGACTTTC. It translates to CASSSGVAGANVLTF. The chain is built from TRBV5-1 and TRBJ2-6; the D is unclear. CDR1 is SGHRS and CDR2 is YFSETQ in the germline V gene. The V end was cut by 5 bases, the J end by 4 bases, with 13 bases between. CDR3 size: 15 residues.

The table lists this clone with a count of one. The chain carries TRBV5-4 and TRBJ1-1; tentatively, D is TRBD1 (6 bases). V was trimmed by 5 bases and J by 4 bases, leaving 18 bases between them. Germline V gene lookup returns CDR1 SGHNT and CDR2 YYREEE (reference sequence). CDR3 length equals 15 residues. In DNA form, the CDR3 reads TGTGCCAGCAGGGTATGGGGGGCCCGGGGCACTGAAGCTTTCTTT. Its translation: CASRVWGARGTEAFF. The full variable domain, its missing parts supplied by reference TRBV5-4 and TRBJ1-1, is ETGVTQSPTHLIKTRGQQVTLRCSSQSGHNTVSWYQQALGQGPQFIFQYYREEENGRGNFPPRFSGLQFPNYSSELNVNALELDDSALYLCASRVWGARGTEAFFGQGTRLTVV.

The CDR3: CASSYQREVAGELFF. In DNA form, the CDR3 reads TGTGCCAGCAGTTACCAGCGGGAGGTCGCCGGGGAGCTGTTTTTT. The chain couples TRBV6-6 to TRBJ2-2; TRBD2 matches 9 bases. The length of the CDR3 is 15 residues. Germline V gives CDR1 MNHNY, CDR2 SVGAGI (reference sequence). J gave up 6 bases and V 2 bases, and 4 bases lay outside the gene matches.

The chain links TRBV4-2 to TRBJ2-1; 8 positions match TRBD2. V gave up 4 bases and J gave up 1 base; unmatched junction bases: 15. Germline V gene data show CDR1 as LGHNA and CDR2 as YNFKEQ. This CDR3 is 19 amino acids long. The CDR3 DNA is TGTGCCAGCAGCCCCTATCGGGGTAGCGGGGAATTTTCCTACAATGAGCAGTTCTTC. Its translation is CASSPYRGSGEFSYNEQFF.

On this clone itself: The same CDR3 can be traced to other DNA sequences in this sample. This chain joins TRBV2 and TRBJ1-1, with 7 bases identical to TRBD1. Trimming took 4 bases from V and 4 from J; bases not matched to a gene: 3. Germline V CDR1 and CDR2: SNHLY, FYNNEI. The CDR3 sequence is 13 residues long. CDR3 in DNA: TGTGCCAGCAGTGGACAGGGAAGCACTGAAGCTTTCTTT. This codes for CASSGQGSTEAFF.

The chain links TRBV14 to TRBJ1-3; D unclear. CDR1 SGHDN and CDR2 FVKESK come from the germline V gene. The CDR3 spans 12 residues. Trimming stripped 6 bases from V and 0 bases from J, with 3 bases between. This CDR3 reads CASSNSGNTIYF. CDR3 nucleotide sequence: TGTGCCAGCAGTAACTCTGGAAACACCATATATTTT.

The CDR3: CASSFPLGGSNQPQHF. DNA of the CDR3: TGTGCCAGCAGTTTCCCCTTAGGGGGATCCAATCAGCCCCAGCATTTT. This chain joins TRBV6-6 and TRBJ1-5, with D tentatively TRBD1 (6 bases). The CDR3 totals 16 residues. Germline CDR1 MNHNY, CDR2 SVGAGI (reference sequence). Between the trimmed V and J ends, which lost 4 bases and 3 bases, there was a span of 16 bases.

The chain uses TRBV30 and TRBJ2-5; D not resolved. This CDR3 is 11 amino acids long. V lost 7 bases to trimming and J lost 5 bases, with 11 bases between them. Germline V gene data show CDR1 as GTSNPN and CDR2 as SVGIG (reference sequence). The CDR3 here is CAYNQKETQYF. CDR3 nucleotide sequence: TGTGCCTACAACCAGAAGGAGACCCAGTACTTC.

This chain uses TRBV9 with TRBJ1-2; D unclear. The germline CDR1 and CDR2 sequences are SGDLS and YYNGEE. This CDR3 is built from 14 residues. Trimming stripped 0 bases from V and 4 bases from J, with 10 bases between. The CDR3 reads CASSVGGEPYGYTF. The CDR3 bases are TGTGCCAGCAGCGTAGGTGGAGAACCCTATGGCTACACCTTC.